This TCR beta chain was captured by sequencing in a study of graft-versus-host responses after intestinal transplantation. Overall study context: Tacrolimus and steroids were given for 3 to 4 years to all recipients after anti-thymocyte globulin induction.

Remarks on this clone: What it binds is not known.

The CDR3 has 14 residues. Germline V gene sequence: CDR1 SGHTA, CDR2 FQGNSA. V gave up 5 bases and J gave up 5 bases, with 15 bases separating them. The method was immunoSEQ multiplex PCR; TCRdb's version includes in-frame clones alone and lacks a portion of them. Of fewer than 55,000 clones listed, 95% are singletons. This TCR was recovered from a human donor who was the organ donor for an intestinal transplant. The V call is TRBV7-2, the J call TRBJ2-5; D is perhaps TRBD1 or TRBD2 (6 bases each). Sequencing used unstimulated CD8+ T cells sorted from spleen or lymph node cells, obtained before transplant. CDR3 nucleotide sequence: TGTGCCAGCAGCCCGCCGGGGGCGGTTGAGACCCAGTACTTC. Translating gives CASSPPGAVETQYF.